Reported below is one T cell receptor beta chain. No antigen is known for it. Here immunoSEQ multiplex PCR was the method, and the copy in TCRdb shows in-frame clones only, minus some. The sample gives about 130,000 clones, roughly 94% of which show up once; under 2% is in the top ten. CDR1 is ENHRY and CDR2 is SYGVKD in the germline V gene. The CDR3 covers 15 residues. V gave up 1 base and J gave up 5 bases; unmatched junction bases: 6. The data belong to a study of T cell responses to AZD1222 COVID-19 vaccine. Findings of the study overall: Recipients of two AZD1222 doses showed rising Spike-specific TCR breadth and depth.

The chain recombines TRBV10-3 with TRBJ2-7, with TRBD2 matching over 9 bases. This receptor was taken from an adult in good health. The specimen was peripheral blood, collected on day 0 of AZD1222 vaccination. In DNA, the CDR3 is TGTGCCATCAGTGAGTTGGGACTAGCTCGTGACGAGCAGTACTTC. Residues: CAISELGLARDEQYF.